The entry below gives a single TCR beta chain sequence along with its context. This clonotype was seen repeatedly, ten times or more. It lacks a known antigen. Per-nucleotide qualities are absent, and no much larger clonotype sits a single base away. For CDR1 and CDR2, the germline V gene lists KGHSH and LQKENI. The CDR3 measures 12 amino acids from cysteine to phenylalanine. CDR3 DNA only is kept here, 36 bases in frame from base 1. Trimming at the junction amounts to 4 bases on V and 1 base on J, and the germline ends lie 1 base apart. The sample is drawn from a study of spatial heterogeneity in lung cancer (dated 2019 in TCRdb). The study in broad terms: Beta-chain transcripts were consistently detected in greater numbers than alpha-chain transcripts, which likely reflects a higher abundance of beta-chain transcripts. At surgery, some 200 tumor regions, around 65 matched nontumor lung samples and fewer than 60 PBMC samples were TCR-sequenced for both alpha and beta chains. The study quantitatively compared TCR alpha and beta repertoires across multiple tumor regions, matched nontumor lung and blood in non-small cell lung cancer. Nonsynonymous mutation counts, determined by whole-exome sequencing of tumor tissue, were related to features of the TCR repertoire. In the raw uncorrected reads, each unique combination of TCR and UMI appeared more than ten times on average. Study-wide findings and limitations: Additional single-cell paired TCR alpha and beta sequencing was considered necessary to confirm, at a functional level, the hypothesis that regional TCRs recognize regional mutations. Ubiquitous expanded tumor TCRs were detected in blood more often at tumor resection than at routine follow-up.

Library preparation was by 5' RACE. The instrument was a NextSeq 500. To allow correction of PCR and sequencing errors, the TCR library protocol tagged every TCR cDNA molecule with a unique molecular identifier. As for the authors' bioinformatics: Decombinator tools were used for TCR identification, UMI-based error correction and CDR3 extraction. TCRs above a frequency of 2 per 1,000, corresponding to the top 1% of the tumor frequency distribution, were defined as expanded. Renyi diversity was computed with the R vegan package after each repertoire had been subsampled 100 times to 5,000 TCRs. CDR3 similarity networks were constructed using string-kernel similarity of amino acid triplets, with links drawn between CDR3s whose pairwise similarity was above 0.82. In TCRdb, the public reads were trimmed at Q25 with fastp and aligned with MiXCR, with productive beta chains retained. Duplicate CDR3 protein sequences are folded into a single record with the most common DNA and genes. These V and J calls derive from TCRdb rather than the authors' analysis. The sample table records roughly 8,000 distinct CDR3 sequences; 7% to 10% of these occur just once. The biggest ten clones account for 25% to 30% of the sample.

Reading the label with the study, this specimen's time point is: sample taken at primary tumor resection. For TCR sequencing, whole RNA was extracted from tumor and nontumor lung tissue, or from cryopreserved PBMC samples, and no cell sorting was done. The donors were fewer than 90 patients from the lung TRACERx cohort who had early-stage, untreated non-small cell lung cancer. Only patients for whom sufficient RNA was available from at least two tumor regions were selected for TCR sequencing. Sequenced here: PBMCs, sampled at surgery. The rearrangement combines TRBV18 with TRBJ2-2; the D gene is unclear. This sequence was found in a female donor with early-stage non-small cell lung cancer. CDR3 region: CASSLNTGELFF. In nucleotides, the sequence is TGTGCCAGCTCACTGAACACCGGGGAGCTGTTTTTT.